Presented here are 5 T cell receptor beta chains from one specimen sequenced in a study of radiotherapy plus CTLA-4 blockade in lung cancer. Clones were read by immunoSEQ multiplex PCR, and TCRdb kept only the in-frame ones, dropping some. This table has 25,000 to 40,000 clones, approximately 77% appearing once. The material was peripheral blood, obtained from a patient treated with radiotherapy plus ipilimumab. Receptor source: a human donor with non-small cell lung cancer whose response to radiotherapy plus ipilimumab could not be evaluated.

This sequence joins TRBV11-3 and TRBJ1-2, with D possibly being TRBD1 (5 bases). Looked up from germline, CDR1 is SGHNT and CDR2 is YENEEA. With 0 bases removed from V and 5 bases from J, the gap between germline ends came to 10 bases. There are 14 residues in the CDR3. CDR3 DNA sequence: TGTGCCAGCAGCTTAGATTCGGAGGGGTATGGCTACACCTTC. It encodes CASSLDSEGYGYTF.

For the CDR3, the DNA is TGTGCCAGCAGTTTTGGTAACACCAGAAACTATGGCTACACCTTC. This gives the protein CASSFGNTRNYGYTF. The chain has TRBV28 and TRBJ1-2, with D uncertain. CDR1 MDHEN and CDR2 SYDVKM come from the germline V gene. Trimming removed 3 bases at V and 2 bases at J, with 13 bases between. CDR3 size: 15 residues.

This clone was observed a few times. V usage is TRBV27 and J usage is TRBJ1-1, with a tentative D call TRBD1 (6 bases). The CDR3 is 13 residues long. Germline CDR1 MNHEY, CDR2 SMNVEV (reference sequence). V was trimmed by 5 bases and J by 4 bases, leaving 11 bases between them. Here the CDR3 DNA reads TGTGCCAGCAGTCACAGGGAAATCACTGAAGCTTTCTTT. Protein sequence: CASSHREITEAFF.

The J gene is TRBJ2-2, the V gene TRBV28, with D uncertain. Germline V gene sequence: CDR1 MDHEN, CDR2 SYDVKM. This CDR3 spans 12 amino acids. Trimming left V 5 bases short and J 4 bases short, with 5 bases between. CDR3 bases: TGTGCCAGCAGTCTTTTCACCGGGGAGCTGTTTTTT. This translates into CASSLFTGELFF.

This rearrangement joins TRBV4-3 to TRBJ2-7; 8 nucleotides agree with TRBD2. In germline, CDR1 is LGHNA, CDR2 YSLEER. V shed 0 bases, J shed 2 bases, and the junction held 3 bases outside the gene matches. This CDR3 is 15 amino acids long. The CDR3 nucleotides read TGCGCCAGCAGCCAAGAGCGGGAGGTAACCTACGAGCAGTACTTC. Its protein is CASSQEREVTYEQYF.